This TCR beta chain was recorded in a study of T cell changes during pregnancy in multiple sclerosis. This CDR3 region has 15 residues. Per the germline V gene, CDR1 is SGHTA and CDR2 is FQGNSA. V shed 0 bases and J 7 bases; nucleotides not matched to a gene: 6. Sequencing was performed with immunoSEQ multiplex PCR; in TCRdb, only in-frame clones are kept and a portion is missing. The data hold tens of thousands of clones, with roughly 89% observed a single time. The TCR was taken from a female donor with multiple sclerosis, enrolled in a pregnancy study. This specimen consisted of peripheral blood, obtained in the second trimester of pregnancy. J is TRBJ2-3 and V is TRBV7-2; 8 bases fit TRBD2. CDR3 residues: CASSLAGLVQNTQYF. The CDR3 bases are TGTGCCAGCAGCTTAGCGGGACTAGTTCAAAATACGCAGTATTTT.